This T cell receptor beta chain was observed in a study of blood T cell repertoires in COVID-19. On the study more broadly: The analysed material was cDNA or gDNA that came from T cells, B-cell-depleted T cells, or PBMCs.

Germline CDR1 is WSHSY and CDR2 is SAAADI. The CDR3 is made up of 17 amino acids. J lost 1 base, V lost 11 bases, and 13 bases had no gene match. Authors' data handling: The assay estimated nucleated cells by amplifying reference gene primers. Produced via immunoSEQ multiplex PCR; TCRdb's table is partial and in-frame only. V and J calls and clone size follow that table, whereas D and trimming were derived from the DNA. The table has 15,000 to 20,000 clones, around 91% seen once; the top ten hold less than 5%. This chain uses TRBV10-2 with TRBJ2-3, with 12 bases lining up with TRBD2. The sequence was obtained from a man in his fifties or sixties with active COVID-19. Sequencing was done on a sample of peripheral blood. The CDR3 region is CAVRGASGGAGTDTQYF. DNA for the CDR3: TGCGCCGTAAGAGGGGCTAGCGGGGGGGCCGGCACAGATACGCAGTATTTT.